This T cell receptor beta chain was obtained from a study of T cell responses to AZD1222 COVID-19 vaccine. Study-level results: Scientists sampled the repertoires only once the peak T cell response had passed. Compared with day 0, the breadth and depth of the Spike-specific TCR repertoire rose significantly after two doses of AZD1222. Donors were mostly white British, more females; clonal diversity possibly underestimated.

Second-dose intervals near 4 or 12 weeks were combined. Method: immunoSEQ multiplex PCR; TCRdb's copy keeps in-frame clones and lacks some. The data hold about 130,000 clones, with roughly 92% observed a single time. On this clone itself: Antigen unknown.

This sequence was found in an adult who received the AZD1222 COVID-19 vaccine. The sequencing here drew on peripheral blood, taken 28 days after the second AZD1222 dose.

This CDR3 reads CASRRTGSSSGANVLTF. The CDR3 bases are TGTGCCAGTCGACGGACAGGCTCCTCCTCTGGGGCCAACGTCCTGACTTTC. The chain carries TRBV28 and TRBJ2-6; 7 nucleotides match TRBD1. Germline V gives CDR1 MDHEN, CDR2 SYDVKM. The CDR3 consists of 17 residues. J lost 0 bases, V lost 9 bases, and 11 bases had no gene match. The full variable domain, with the rest looked up from reference TRBV28 and TRBJ2-6, is DVKVTQSSRYLVKRTGEKVFLECVQDMDHENMFWYRQDPGLGLRLIYFSYDVKMKEKGDIPEGYSVSREKKERFSLILESASTNQTSMYLCASRRTGSSSGANVLTFGAGSRLTVL.